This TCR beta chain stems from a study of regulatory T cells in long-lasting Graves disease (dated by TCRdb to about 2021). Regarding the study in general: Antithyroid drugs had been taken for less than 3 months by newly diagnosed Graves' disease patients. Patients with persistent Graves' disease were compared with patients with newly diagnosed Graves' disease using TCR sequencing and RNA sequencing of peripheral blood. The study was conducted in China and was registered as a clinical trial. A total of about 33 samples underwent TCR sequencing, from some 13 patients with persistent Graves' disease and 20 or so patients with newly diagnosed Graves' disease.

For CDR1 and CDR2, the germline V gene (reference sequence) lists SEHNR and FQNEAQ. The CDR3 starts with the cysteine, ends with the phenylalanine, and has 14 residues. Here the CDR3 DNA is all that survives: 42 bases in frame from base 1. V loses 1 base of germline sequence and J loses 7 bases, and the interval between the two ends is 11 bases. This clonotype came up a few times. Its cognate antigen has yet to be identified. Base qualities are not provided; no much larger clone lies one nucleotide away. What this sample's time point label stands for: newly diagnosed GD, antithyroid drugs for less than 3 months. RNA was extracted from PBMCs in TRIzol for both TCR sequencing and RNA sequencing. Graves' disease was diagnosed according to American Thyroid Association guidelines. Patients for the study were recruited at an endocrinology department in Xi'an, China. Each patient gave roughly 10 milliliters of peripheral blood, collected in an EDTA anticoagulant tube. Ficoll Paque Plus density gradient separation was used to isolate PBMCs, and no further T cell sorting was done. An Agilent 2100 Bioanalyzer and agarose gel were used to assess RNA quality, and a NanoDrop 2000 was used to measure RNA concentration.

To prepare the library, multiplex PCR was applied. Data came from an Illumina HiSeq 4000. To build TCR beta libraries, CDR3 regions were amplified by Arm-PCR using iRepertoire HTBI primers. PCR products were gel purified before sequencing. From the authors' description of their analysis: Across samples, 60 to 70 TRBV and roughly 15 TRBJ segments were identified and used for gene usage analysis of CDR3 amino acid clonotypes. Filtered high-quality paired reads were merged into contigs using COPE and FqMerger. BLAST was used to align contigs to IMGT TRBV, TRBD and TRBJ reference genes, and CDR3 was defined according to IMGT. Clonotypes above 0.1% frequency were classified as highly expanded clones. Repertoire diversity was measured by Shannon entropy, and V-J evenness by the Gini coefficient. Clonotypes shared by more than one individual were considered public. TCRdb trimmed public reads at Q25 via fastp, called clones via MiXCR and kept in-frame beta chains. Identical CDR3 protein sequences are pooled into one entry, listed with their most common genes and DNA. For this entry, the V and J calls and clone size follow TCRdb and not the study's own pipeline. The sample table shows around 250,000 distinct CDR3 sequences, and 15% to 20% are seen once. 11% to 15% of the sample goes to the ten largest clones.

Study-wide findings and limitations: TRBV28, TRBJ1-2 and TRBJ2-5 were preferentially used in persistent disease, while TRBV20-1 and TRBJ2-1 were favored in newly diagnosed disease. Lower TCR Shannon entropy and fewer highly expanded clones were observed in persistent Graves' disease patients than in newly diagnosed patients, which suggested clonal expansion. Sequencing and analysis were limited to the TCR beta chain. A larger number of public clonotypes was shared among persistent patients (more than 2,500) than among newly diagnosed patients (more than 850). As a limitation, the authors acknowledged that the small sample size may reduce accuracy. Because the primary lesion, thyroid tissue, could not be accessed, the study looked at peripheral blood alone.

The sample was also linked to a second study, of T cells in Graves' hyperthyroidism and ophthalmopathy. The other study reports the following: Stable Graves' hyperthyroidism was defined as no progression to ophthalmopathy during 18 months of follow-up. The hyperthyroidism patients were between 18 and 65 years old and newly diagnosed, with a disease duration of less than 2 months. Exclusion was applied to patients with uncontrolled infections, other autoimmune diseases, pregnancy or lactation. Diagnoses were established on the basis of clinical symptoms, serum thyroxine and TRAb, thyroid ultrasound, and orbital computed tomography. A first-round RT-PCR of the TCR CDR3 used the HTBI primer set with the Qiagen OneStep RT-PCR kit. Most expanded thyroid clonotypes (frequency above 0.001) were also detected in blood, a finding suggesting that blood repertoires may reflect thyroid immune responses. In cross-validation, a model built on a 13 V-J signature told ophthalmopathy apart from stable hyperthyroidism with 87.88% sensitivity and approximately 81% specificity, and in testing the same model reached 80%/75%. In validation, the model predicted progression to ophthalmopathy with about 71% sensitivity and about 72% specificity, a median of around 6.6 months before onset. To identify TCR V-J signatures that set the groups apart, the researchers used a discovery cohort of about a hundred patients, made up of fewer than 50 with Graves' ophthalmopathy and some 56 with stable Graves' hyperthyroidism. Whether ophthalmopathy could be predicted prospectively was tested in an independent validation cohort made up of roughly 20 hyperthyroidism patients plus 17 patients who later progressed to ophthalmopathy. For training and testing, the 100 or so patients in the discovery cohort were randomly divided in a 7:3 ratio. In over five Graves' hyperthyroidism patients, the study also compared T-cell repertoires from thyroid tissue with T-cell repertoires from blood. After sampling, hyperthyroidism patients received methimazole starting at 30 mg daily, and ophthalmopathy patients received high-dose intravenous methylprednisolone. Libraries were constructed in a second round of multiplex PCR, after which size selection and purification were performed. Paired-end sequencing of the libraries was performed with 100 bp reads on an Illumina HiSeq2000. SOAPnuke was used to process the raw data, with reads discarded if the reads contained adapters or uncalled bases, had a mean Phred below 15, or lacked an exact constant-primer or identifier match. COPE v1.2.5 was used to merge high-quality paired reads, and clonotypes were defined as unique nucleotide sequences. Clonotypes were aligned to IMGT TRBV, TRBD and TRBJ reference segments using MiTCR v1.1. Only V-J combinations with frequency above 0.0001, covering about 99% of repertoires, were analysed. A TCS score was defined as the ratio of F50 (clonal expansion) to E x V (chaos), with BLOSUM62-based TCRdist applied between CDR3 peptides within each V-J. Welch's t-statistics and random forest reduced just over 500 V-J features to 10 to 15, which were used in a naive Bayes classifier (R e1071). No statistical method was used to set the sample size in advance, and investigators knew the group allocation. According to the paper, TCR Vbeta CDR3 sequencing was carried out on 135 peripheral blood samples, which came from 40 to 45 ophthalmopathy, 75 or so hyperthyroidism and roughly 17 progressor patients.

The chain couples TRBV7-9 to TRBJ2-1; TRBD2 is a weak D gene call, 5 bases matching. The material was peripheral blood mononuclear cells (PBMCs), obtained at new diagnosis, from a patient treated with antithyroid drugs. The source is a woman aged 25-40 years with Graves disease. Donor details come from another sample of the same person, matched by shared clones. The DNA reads TGTGCCAGCAGCTTAGTTGCGGGTTCTAATGAGCAGTTCTTC. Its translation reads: CASSLVAGSNEQFF. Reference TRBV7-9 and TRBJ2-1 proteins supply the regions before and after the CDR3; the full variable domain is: DTGVSQNPRHKITKRGQNVTFRCDPISEHNRLYWYRQTLGQGPEFLTYFQNEAQLEKSRLLSDRFSAERPKGSFSTLEIQRTEQGDSAMYLCASSLVAGSNEQFFGPGTRLTVL.